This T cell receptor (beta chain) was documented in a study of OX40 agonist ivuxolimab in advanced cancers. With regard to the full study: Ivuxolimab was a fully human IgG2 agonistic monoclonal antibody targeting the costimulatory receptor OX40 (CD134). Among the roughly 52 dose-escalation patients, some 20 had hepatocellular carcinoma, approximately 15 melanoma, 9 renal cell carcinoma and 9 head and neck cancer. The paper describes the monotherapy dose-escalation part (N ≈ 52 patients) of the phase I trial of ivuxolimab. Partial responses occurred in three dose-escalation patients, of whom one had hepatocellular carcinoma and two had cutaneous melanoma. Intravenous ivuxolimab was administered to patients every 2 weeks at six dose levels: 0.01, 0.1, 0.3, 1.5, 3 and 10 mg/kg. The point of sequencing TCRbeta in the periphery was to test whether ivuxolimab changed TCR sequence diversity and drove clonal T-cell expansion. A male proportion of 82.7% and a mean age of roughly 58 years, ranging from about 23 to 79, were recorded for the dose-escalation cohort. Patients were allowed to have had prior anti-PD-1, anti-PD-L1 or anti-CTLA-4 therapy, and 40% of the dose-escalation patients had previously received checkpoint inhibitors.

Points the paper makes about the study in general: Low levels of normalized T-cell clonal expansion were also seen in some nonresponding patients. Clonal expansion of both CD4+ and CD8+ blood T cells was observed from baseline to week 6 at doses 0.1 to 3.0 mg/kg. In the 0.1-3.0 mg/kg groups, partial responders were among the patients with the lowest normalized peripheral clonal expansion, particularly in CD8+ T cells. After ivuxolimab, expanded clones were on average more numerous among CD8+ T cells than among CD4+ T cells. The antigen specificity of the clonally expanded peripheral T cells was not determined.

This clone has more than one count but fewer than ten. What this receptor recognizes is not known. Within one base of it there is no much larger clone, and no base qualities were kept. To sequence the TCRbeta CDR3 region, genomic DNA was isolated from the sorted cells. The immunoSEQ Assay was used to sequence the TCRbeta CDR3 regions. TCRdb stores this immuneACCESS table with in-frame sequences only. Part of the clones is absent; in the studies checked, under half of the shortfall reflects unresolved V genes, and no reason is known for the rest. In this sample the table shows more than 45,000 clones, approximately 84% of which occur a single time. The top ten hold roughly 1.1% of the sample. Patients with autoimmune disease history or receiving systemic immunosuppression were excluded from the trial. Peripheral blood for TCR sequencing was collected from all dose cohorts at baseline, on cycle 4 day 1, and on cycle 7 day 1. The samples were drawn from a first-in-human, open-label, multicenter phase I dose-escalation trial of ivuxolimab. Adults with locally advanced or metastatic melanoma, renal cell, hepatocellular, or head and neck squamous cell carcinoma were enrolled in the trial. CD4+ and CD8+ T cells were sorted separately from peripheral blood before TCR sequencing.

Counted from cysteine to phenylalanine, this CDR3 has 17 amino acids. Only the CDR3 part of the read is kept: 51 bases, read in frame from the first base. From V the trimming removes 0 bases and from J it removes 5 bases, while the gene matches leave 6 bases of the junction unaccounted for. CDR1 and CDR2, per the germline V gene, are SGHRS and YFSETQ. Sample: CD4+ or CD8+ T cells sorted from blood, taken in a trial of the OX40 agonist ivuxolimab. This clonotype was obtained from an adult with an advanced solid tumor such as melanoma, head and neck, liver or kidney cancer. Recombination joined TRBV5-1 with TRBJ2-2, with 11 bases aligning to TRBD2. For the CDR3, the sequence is CASSLGGLAGVTGELFF. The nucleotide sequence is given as TGCGCCAGCAGCTTGGGAGGACTAGCGGGCGTAACCGGGGAGCTGTTTTTT.